The clone carrying this T cell receptor beta chain was seen ten or more times. This record comes from a study of glioma-infiltrating T cells. Amplification of TCR alpha and beta CDR3 regions from RNA used iRepertoire nested multiplex PCR. TCRdb redid the calling of the multiplex PCR reads with MiXCR, one entry per CDR3 protein. The sample lists under 200,000 distinct CDR3 sequences, approximately 40% seen once, with roughly 5.5% in the top ten. The germline gives CDR1 MDHEN, CDR2 SYDVKM. Trimming removed 5 bases from V and 0 bases from J, with 11 bases in between. The CDR3 sequence is 15 residues long.

This clonotype originated in a human donor with low-grade glioma or glioblastoma, undergoing nonglioma brain surgery, or in good health (not recorded which). What was sequenced was glioma tissue, nonneoplastic brain tissue, or PBMCs (not recorded which). The chain joins TRBV28 to TRBJ2-1; TRBD1 is a possible D gene (5 bases). The chain's CDR3 is CASSKTGSSYNEQFF. CDR3 nucleotide sequence: TGTGCCAGCAGTAAAACAGGAAGCTCCTACAATGAGCAGTTCTTC.